This T cell receptor (beta chain) is drawn from a study of T cell responses to AZD1222 COVID-19 vaccine. General study points: Baseline seropositives among AZD1222 recipients totaled only 5 to 7. In a largely white British group with more females than males, clonal diversity was possibly underestimated. Spike-specific TCR breadth and depth rose after two AZD1222 doses.

About this clone itself: Its specificity is unknown.

V gave up 5 bases and J gave up 4 bases, with 17 bases separating them. Germline CDR1 and CDR2: SNHLY and FYNNEI. The CDR3 loop spans 15 amino acids. Generated by immunoSEQ multiplex PCR, the TCRdb table keeps only in-frame clones and is missing some. The table lists about 83,000 clones, approximately 90% of them singletons. The material was peripheral blood, obtained 28 days after the second AZD1222 dose. The chain combines TRBV2 with TRBJ1-1; TRBD1 is a possible D gene (6 bases). The sequence was obtained from an adult who received the AZD1222 COVID-19 vaccine. The CDR3 protein is CASSSLVGGSTEAFF. CDR3 in DNA: TGTGCCAGCAGTTCCCTGGTAGGGGGAAGCACTGAAGCTTTCTTT.